Shown below are 2 T cell receptor beta chains from a single sample sequenced in a study of OX40 agonist ivuxolimab in advanced cancers. This table comes from immunoSEQ multiplex PCR, and its TCRdb copy is limited to in-frame clones, with some not included. The table records about 64,000 clones, about 85% of them present only once. Sequenced here: CD4+ or CD8+ T cells sorted from blood, sampled in a trial of the OX40 agonist ivuxolimab. These TCRs come from an adult with an advanced solid tumor such as melanoma, head and neck, liver or kidney cancer.

The V call is TRBV2, the J call TRBJ1-5; 8 positions agree with TRBD1. Looked up from germline, CDR1 is SNHLY and CDR2 is FYNNEI. This CDR3 region has 15 residues. The ends lost 6 bases at V and 1 base at J; junction bases unmatched: 5. The CDR3 loop is CASRGDRMSNQPQHF. DNA of the CDR3: TGTGCCAGCAGGGGGGACAGGATGAGCAATCAGCCCCAGCATTTT.

The chain uses TRBV6-5 and TRBJ1-4; 9 positions agree with TRBD1. CDR3 length: 14 amino acids. J gave up 7 bases and V 5 bases, and 5 bases lay outside the gene matches. Looked up from germline, CDR1 is MNHEY and CDR2 is SVGAGI. CDR3 protein: CASSLQGATEKLFF. CDR3 DNA: TGTGCCAGCAGTCTACAGGGGGCGACTGAAAAACTGTTTTTT.